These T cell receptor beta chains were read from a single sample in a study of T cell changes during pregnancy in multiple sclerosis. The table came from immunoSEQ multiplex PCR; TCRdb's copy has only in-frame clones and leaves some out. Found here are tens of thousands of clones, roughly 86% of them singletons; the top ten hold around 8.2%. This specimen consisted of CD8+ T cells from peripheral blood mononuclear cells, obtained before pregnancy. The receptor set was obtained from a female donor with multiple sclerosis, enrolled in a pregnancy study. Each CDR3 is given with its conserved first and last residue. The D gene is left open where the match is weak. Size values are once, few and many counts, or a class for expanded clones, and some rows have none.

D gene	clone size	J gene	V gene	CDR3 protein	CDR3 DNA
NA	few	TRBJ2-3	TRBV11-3	CASSPLYGTDTQYF	TGTGCCAGCAGCCCTCTTTACGGGACAGATACGCAGTATTTT
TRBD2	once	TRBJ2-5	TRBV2	CASRGGLAGVHVEVETQYF	TGTGCCAGCAGGGGAGGACTAGCGGGAGTTCACGTTGAGGTAGAGACCCAGTACTTC
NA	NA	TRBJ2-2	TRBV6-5	CASRLNTGELFF	TGTGCCAGCAGGTTAAACACCGGGGAGCTGTTTTTT
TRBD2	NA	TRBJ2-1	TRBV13	CASSLGASGGLVRYNEQFF	TGTGCCAGCAGCTTAGGGGCTAGCGGGGGGTTAGTAAGATACAATGAGCAGTTCTTC
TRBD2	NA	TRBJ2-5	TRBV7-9	CASILIDQRGGETQYF	TGTGCCAGCATCCTTATAGACCAGCGGGGAGGAGAGACCCAGTACTTC
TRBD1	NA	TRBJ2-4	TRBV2	CANGDSLAKNIQYF	TGTGCCAATGGGGACAGCCTAGCCAAAAACATTCAGTACTTC
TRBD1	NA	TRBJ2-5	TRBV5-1	CASSQTGGMLKETQYF	TGCGCCAGCAGCCAGACAGGGGGCATGCTGAAGGAGACCCAGTACTTC
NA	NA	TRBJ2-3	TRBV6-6	CASSYGTGEYF	TGTGCCAGCAGTTATGGTACGGGGGAGTATTTT
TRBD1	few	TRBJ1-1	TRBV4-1	CASSQETGDPEAFF	TGCGCCAGCAGCCAAGAGACAGGGGATCCTGAAGCTTTCTTT
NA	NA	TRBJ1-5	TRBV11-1	CASSYNSNQPQHF	TGTGCCAGCAGCTATAATAGCAATCAGCCCCAGCATTTT